What follows describes a single T cell receptor (beta chain). CDR3 length: 15 residues. V was pared by 0 bases and J by 7 bases, with 10 bases between. CDR1 and CDR2 from the germline V gene are MNHEY and SVGAGI. The table came from immunoSEQ multiplex PCR; TCRdb's copy has only in-frame clones and leaves some out. The sample has about 2,500,000 clones; around nine tenths are singletons. This sample was taken from a study of shared clonotypes between healthy human individuals. The sample comprised naive CD4+ T cells sorted from blood. Specified subset: CD45RA+ positively selected. The chain couples TRBV6-5 to TRBJ1-6, with D possibly matching TRBD1 (6 bases). The receptor was derived from a man aged 18 to 29 in good health. The CDR3: CASSYSTGLNSPLHF. CDR3 nucleotides: TGTGCCAGCAGTTACTCAACAGGGTTGAATTCACCCCTCCACTTT.